The following is a T cell receptor beta chain sequence with its context. Its antigen remains unidentified. One base away there is no much larger clone; base qualities are not given. Read against the paper, the sample's treatment or condition label means: approximately 18 received Ad26.COV2.S at low or high dose, single or two shots; about 5 received placebo; per-sample allocation not given. For vaccine and placebo recipients, the sequenced repertoires came from samples collected on day 63 after the first injection. Cohort 1b enrolled 25 to 30 adults aged 18-55 years at a single site in Boston, USA, between 29 July and 7 August 2020. As a vaccine, Ad26.COV2.S was a replication-incompetent adenovirus type 26 vector that expressed a prefusion-stabilized SARS-CoV-2 spike protein derived from the original Wuhan strain. The record originates from a study of Ad26.COV2.S vaccination and SARS-CoV-2 variants (dated by TCRdb to the early 2020s). Background on the whole study: Donors in the vaccine arm were drawn from COV1001, a phase I-IIa trial of Ad26.COV2.S in healthy adults that was multicentre, randomized, double-blind and placebo-controlled. Dosing of Ad26.COV2.S was intramuscular, at either 5x10^10 or 1x10^11 viral particles, delivered as one shot or as two shots spaced 56 days apart. A total of some 30 samples were included in the TCR-sequenced set, comprising about 20 Ad26.COV2.S vaccine recipients, 5 placebo recipients and 8 SARS-CoV-2 convalescent individuals. TCRbeta repertoire sequencing served as the tool for gauging how specific and how broad the SARS-CoV-2-reactive T cell receptors were following Ad26.COV2.S vaccination. Investigators did not know the trial group allocation while performing experiments and assessing outcomes. Participants in the trial were split at random into five groups of five each, receiving low-dose or high-dose Ad26.COV2.S once or twice, or else placebo on both occasions.

There are 13 amino acids in the CDR3, from cysteine to phenylalanine inclusive. The CDR3 DNA has 39 bases and is translated from base 1. The germline V gene (reference sequence) provides CDR1 LNHDA and CDR2 SQIVND. V loses 3 bases of germline sequence and J loses 6 bases, and the interval between the two ends is 10 bases. The immunoSEQ Assay was used to sequence TCRbeta CDR3 regions. After extraction, genomic DNA underwent amplification by bias-controlled multiplex PCR, followed by high-throughput sequencing. The authors processed their data as follows. To quantify the absolute abundance of every unique TCRbeta CDR3 region, sequences were collapsed and filtered. T cell fraction was estimated by normalizing TCRbeta template counts to usable DNA, with usable DNA measured through amplification of reference genes found in all nucleated cells. Repertoire TCRs were annotated as SARS-CoV-2-specific by exact matching of V gene, CDR3 amino acid sequence and J gene to a known reactive TCR set. The reference SARS-CoV-2 TCR set came from MIRA and was filtered for enrichment in COVID-19-positive ImmuneCODE repertoires, removing public or cross-reactive TCRs. Based on the MIRA antigens, annotated TCRs were further analysed at the level of specific ORF or position within ORF. Depth was the summed frequency of annotated unique rearrangements, while breadth was defined as annotated unique rearrangements over total unique productive rearrangements. Two-sided Wilcoxon rank-sum tests were used to compare TCR breadth between groups. What TCRdb holds here is the immuneACCESS table cut down to in-frame rearrangements. Part of the clones is not present; checked against another copy, under half of the missing clones reflect an unresolved V gene, and the others are unexplained. V, J and clone size are taken as reported in that table, and D and trimming were inferred from the DNA itself. A total of over 450,000 clones appear in this sample, 80% to 90% of them only once. Jointly, the top ten make up around 1.8% of the sample.

Study-wide findings and limitations: The study was not powered for comparison of responses between vaccine doses or regimens. The authors noted that total T cell responses may have been underestimated by the TCR breadth and depth analyses. Substantial breadth of spike-specific CD8+ and CD4+ T cell responses was reported after vaccination. Comparable non-spike TCR breadth was observed between vaccine and placebo recipients, consistent with only spike being contained in the vaccine. Ad26.COV2.S recipients had higher spike-specific TCR breadth than placebo recipients (P = 0.0014).

Specimen: peripheral blood, collected in a trial of Ad26.COV2.S vaccine versus placebo. In this chain, TRBV19 is recombined with TRBJ2-3; too little of a D gene remains to name it. This TCR derives from a person aged 18-60 years who received the Ad26.COV2.S COVID-19 vaccine or a placebo. The DNA sequence is TGTGCCAGTAGTATCGGGCCGACGGATACGCAGTATTTT. The encoded protein is CASSIGPTDTQYF.